Listed below are T cell receptor beta chains from one sample, sequenced in a study of CD8+CD57+ T cells in acquired aplastic anemia. One entry per CDR3 protein results from TCRdb running MiXCR on the reads. The repertoire holds 110,000 or so distinct CDR3 sequences, 55% to 70% seen once, with about 31% in the top ten. The sequenced sample was sorted CD4+, CD8+, or CD8+CD57+ T cells (not recorded which) from PBMCs. These TCRs come from a human donor with aplastic anemia. The CDR3 runs from the conserved cysteine through the conserved F or W. The D gene is left open where the match is weak. Size is stated for part of the rows, as once, few or many counts, or as a class when the clone is expanded.

d_call: .; j_call: TRBJ2-3; clone_size: many; v_call: TRBV5-6; cdr3_nt: TGTGCCAGCAGCTTGACACTCGCTAGCACAGATACGCAGTATTTT; cdr3_aa: CASSLTLASTDTQYF
d_call: .; j_call: TRBJ1-5; clone_size: many; v_call: TRBV5-6; cdr3_nt: TGTGCCAGCAGCTTGGGTTGGGGGGGAAATCAGCCCCAGCATTTT; cdr3_aa: CASSLGWGGNQPQHF
d_call: .; j_call: TRBJ2-7; clone_size: .; v_call: TRBV29-1; cdr3_nt: TGCAGCGCTCAGGGTCCCGGAACCTACGAGCAGTACTTC; cdr3_aa: CSAQGPGTYEQYF
d_call: TRBD2; j_call: TRBJ2-3; clone_size: many; v_call: TRBV7-7; cdr3_nt: TGTGCTAGCAGGCCGGCTGGGGGGGGCACAGATACGCAGTATTTT; cdr3_aa: CASRPAGGGTDTQYF
d_call: .; j_call: TRBJ2-7; clone_size: .; v_call: TRBV10-3; cdr3_nt: TGTGCCATCAGCCCAGTCCCTGGCGAGCAGTACTTC; cdr3_aa: CAISPVPGEQYF
d_call: TRBD2; j_call: TRBJ2-1; clone_size: .; v_call: TRBV4-3; cdr3_nt: TGCGCCAGCAGCCCGACTAGCGGTAACAATGAGCAGTTCTTC; cdr3_aa: CASSPTSGNNEQFF
d_call: TRBD1; j_call: TRBJ1-1; clone_size: .; v_call: TRBV7-3; cdr3_nt: TGTGCCAGCAGACGAGACAGGGCGAAAGGGTCCACTGAAGCTTTCTTT; cdr3_aa: CASRRDRAKGSTEAFF
d_call: .; j_call: TRBJ1-2; clone_size: .; v_call: TRBV6-5; cdr3_nt: TGTGCCAGCAGTTACACTGGACTGGGGAAGGGCTACACCTTC; cdr3_aa: CASSYTGLGKGYTF
d_call: TRBD1; j_call: TRBJ1-4; clone_size: .; v_call: TRBV2; cdr3_nt: TGTGCCAGCAGTGAAGGTCAGGGGGCAGGGGAAAAACTGTTTTTT; cdr3_aa: CASSEGQGAGEKLFF
d_call: .; j_call: TRBJ1-1; clone_size: .; v_call: TRBV5-4; cdr3_nt: TGTGCCAGCAGCTTATACTCCCTGTGGGGGATAAACACTGAAGCTTTCTTT; cdr3_aa: CASSLYSLWGINTEAFF
d_call: TRBD2; j_call: TRBJ2-3; clone_size: .; v_call: TRBV24-1; cdr3_nt: TGTGCCACCAGTGATTTGAAAGGAGGCGGGAGGAGGACAGATACGCAGTATTTT; cdr3_aa: CATSDLKGGGRRTDTQYF
d_call: TRBD1; j_call: TRBJ2-7; clone_size: few; v_call: TRBV10-2; cdr3_nt: TGCGCCAGCAGTGAGTCGAGGGCAGGGGGCAACGAGCAGTACTTC; cdr3_aa: CASSESRAGGNEQYF
d_call: .; j_call: TRBJ1-1; clone_size: .; v_call: TRBV24-1; cdr3_nt: TGTGCCACCAGTGATTCTGTGGGGGAAGGAACTGAAGCTTTCTTT; cdr3_aa: CATSDSVGEGTEAFF
d_call: .; j_call: TRBJ2-5; clone_size: .; v_call: TRBV20-1; cdr3_nt: TGCAGTGCTAGAGTCAGGGAGACCCAGTACTTC; cdr3_aa: CSARVRETQYF
d_call: TRBD1; j_call: TRBJ2-3; clone_size: many; v_call: TRBV7-2; cdr3_nt: TGTGCCAGCAGCGCCCCGGGACAGGTGTACCTTAGCACAGATACGCAGTATTTT; cdr3_aa: CASSAPGQVYLSTDTQYF
d_call: TRBD1; j_call: TRBJ1-5; clone_size: once; v_call: TRBV29-1; cdr3_nt: TGCAGCGAGCACAGGGGGAGCAATCAGCCCCAGCATTTT; cdr3_aa: CSEHRGSNQPQHF
d_call: .; j_call: TRBJ1-2; clone_size: .; v_call: TRBV10-3; cdr3_nt: TGTGCCATCACAGGGAACGTCAACTATGGCTACACCTTC; cdr3_aa: CAITGNVNYGYTF
d_call: .; j_call: TRBJ2-2; clone_size: once; v_call: TRBV29-1; cdr3_nt: TGCAGCGTTTCGGCCATTACCGGGGAGCTGTTTTTT; cdr3_aa: CSVSAITGELFF
d_call: TRBD1; j_call: TRBJ2-7; clone_size: .; v_call: TRBV7-2; cdr3_nt: TGTGCCAGCAGCTTAGTACAGGGGAGCGAGCAGTACTTC; cdr3_aa: CASSLVQGSEQYF
d_call: .; j_call: TRBJ2-7; clone_size: .; v_call: TRBV15; cdr3_nt: TGTGCCACCAGCAGCACGTACGAGCAGTACTTC; cdr3_aa: CATSSTYEQYF
d_call: .; j_call: TRBJ1-3; clone_size: .; v_call: TRBV7-3; cdr3_nt: TGTGCCAGCGGGTACGGAAACACCATATATTTT; cdr3_aa: CASGYGNTIYF
d_call: .; j_call: TRBJ2-7; clone_size: .; v_call: TRBV19; cdr3_nt: TGTGCCAGTAGTATTGAGCGCAACTCCTACGAGCAGTACTTC; cdr3_aa: CASSIERNSYEQYF
d_call: TRBD2; j_call: TRBJ2-3; clone_size: .; v_call: TRBV6-1; cdr3_nt: TGTGCCAGCAGTGCCGGGACTAGCGGCGACTACACAGATACGCAGTATTTT; cdr3_aa: CASSAGTSGDYTDTQYF
d_call: TRBD1; j_call: TRBJ1-2; clone_size: .; v_call: TRBV5-1; cdr3_nt: TGCGCCAGCACTCCGACAGGGGGTTACTATGGCTACACCTTC; cdr3_aa: CASTPTGGYYGYTF
d_call: TRBD1; j_call: TRBJ2-7; clone_size: .; v_call: TRBV2; cdr3_nt: TGTGCCACCGGGACAGGGGCCAGCGGGAGCTACGAGCAGTACTTC; cdr3_aa: CATGTGASGSYEQYF